Following are 23 T cell receptor beta chains from one sample sequenced in a study of cytomegalovirus exposure and HLA in healthy donors. PCR was performed using 60 Vbeta and 13 Jbeta primers. Assay used: immunoSEQ multiplex PCR; TCRdb lists only in-frame clones, some missing. The sample gives about 82,000 clones, 70% to 80% of which show up once; 13% is in the top ten. The sample consisted of PBMCs. These receptors all stem from a human donor in good health.

The J gene is TRBJ1-1, the V gene TRBV6-5; 12 bases are a match to TRBD1. The CDR3 extends over 15 amino acids. V lost 5 bases and J lost 6; bases outside the gene matches: 7. The V gene's germline CDR1 is MNHEY and CDR2 SVGAGI. CDR3 coding DNA: TGTGCCAGCAGTAGCCCCGGGACAGGGGGCGCTGAAGCTTTCTTT. It specifies CASSSPGTGGAEAFF.

The chain employs TRBV14 and TRBJ2-5; 8 positions agree with TRBD1. The assigned J gene may be wrong: the sequence end matches TRBJ2-7 better. Germline V gene sequence: CDR1 SGHDN, CDR2 FVKESK. The CDR3 has 16 residues. The DNA for the CDR3 is TGTGCCAGCAGCCAAGATCGTGGCAGGGGGCTGTACGAGCAGTACTTC. Amino acids: CASSQDRGRGLYEQYF.

V and J are TRBV19 and TRBJ1-1, with D maybe TRBD1 (5 bases). Trimming pared 1 base from V and 5 bases from J, leaving 11 bases between. CDR1 is LNHDA and CDR2 is SQIVND in the germline V gene (reference sequence). The CDR3 is made up of 14 amino acids. Here the CDR3 DNA reads TGTGCCAGTAGTATAGGAACAGGTTGGACTGAAGCTTTCTTT. As protein: CASSIGTGWTEAFF.

The chain employs TRBV9 and TRBJ1-6, with 8 bases identical to TRBD1. Germline V gene sequence: CDR1 SGDLS, CDR2 YYNGEE. This CDR3 has 14 amino acids. The V and J ends lost 0 bases and 8 bases, in that order; junction bases with no gene match: 1. This CDR3 reads CASSVAQGDSPLHF. DNA of the CDR3: TGTGCCAGCAGCGTAGCACAGGGGGATTCACCCCTCCACTTT. Looking up the rest from reference TRBV9 and TRBJ1-6 gives the full variable domain: DSGVTQTPKHLITATGQRVTLRCSPRSGDLSVYWYQQSLDQGLQFLIQYYNGEERAKGNILERFSAQQFPDLHSELNLSSLELGDSALYFCASSVAQGDSPLHFGNGTRLTVT.

As concerns this clone: The junction shows a germline mismatch at one end, possibly a read error. V usage is TRBV6-6 and J usage is TRBJ2-4; a possible D gene is TRBD1 (6 bases). The CDR3 has 13 residues. CDR1 and CDR2 (germline): MNHNY, SVGAGI (reference sequence). The CDR3 DNA follows: TGTGCCAGCAGTGGGGGCGGGTGGACCCTAACCCACTTC. It encodes CASSGGGWTLTHF.

The V and J genes are TRBV30 and TRBJ1-3; possible D gene TRBD1, 5 bases. Germline assignment: CDR1 GTSNPN and CDR2 SVGIG (reference sequence). The length of the CDR3 is 13 residues. V lost 2 bases, J lost 1 base, and 6 bases lay in between. CDR3 sequence reads: CAWSTGSGNTIYF. The CDR3 DNA is TGTGCCTGGAGTACAGGTTCTGGAAACACCATATATTTT.

The rearrangement uses TRBV9 and TRBJ2-3, with TRBD2 matching 9 bases. The CDR3 runs 16 residues. J gave up 2 bases and V 0 bases, and 4 bases lay outside the gene matches. Germline V lookup: CDR1 SGDLS, CDR2 YYNGEE. The CDR3: CASSVVERGATDTQYF. The DNA for the CDR3 is TGTGCCAGCAGCGTAGTGGAGCGGGGGGCCACAGATACGCAGTATTTT.

This chain links TRBV5-1 with TRBJ2-3, with D possibly being TRBD1 (5 bases). Germline V lookup: CDR1 SGHRS, CDR2 YFSETQ. This CDR3 is built from 14 residues. The V end lost 5 bases, the J end lost 1 base, and 11 bases lay between the germline ends. The chain's CDR3 is CASRDGQGTDTQYF. CDR3 nucleotide sequence: TGCGCCAGCAGGGACGGACAAGGCACAGATACGCAGTATTTT. The whole variable domain, filled in from reference TRBV5-1 and TRBJ2-3, reads KAGVTQTPRYLIKTRGQQVTLSCSPISGHRSVSWYQQTPGQGLQFLFEYFSETQRNKGNFPGRFSGRQFSNSRSEMNVSTLELGDSALYLCASRDGQGTDTQYFGPGTRLTVL.

The chain links TRBV5-5 to TRBJ1-6; TRBD1 aligns across 8 bases. Trimming took 2 bases from V and 8 from J; bases not matched to a gene: 6. The CDR3 is 15 amino acids. Germline CDR1 reads SGHKS; CDR2 reads YYEKEE (reference sequence). The CDR3 DNA reads TGTGCCAGCAGCTTCAGGACAGGGCTCGATTCACCCCTCCACTTT. It codes for CASSFRTGLDSPLHF. Full variable domain (remainder filled in from reference TRBV5-5 and TRBJ1-6): DAGVTQSPTHLIKTRGQQVTLRCSPISGHKSVSWYQQVLGQGPQFIFQYYEKEERGRGNFPDRFSARQFPNYSSELNVNALLLGDSALYLCASSFRTGLDSPLHFGNGTRLTVT.

This sequence joins TRBV7-9 and TRBJ2-7; D uncertain. Trimming removed 2 bases from V and 2 bases from J, with 7 bases in between. The CDR3 loop spans 13 amino acids. Looked up from germline, CDR1 is SEHNR and CDR2 is FQNEAQ (reference sequence). CDR3 sequence (DNA): TGTGCCAGCAGCTTATACACTACCTACGAGCAGTACTTC. This translates into CASSLYTTYEQYF.

The chain is built from TRBV18 and TRBJ1-4; TRBD1 aligns across 11 bases. This CDR3 has 15 residues. Germline V gene sequence: CDR1 KGHSH, CDR2 LQKENI. Trimming cost V 5 bases and J 7 bases; bases outside gene matches: 6. For the CDR3, the DNA is TGTGCCAGCTCAATCCGGACAGGGGGCGGTGAAAAACTGTTTTTT. Residues: CASSIRTGGGEKLFF. The variable domain in full, with the rest retrieved from reference TRBV18 and TRBJ1-4, is NAGVMQNPRHLVRRRGQEARLRCSPMKGHSHVYWYRQLPEEGLKFMVYLQKENIIDESGMPKERFSAEFPKEGPSILRIQQVVRGDSAAYFCASSIRTGGGEKLFFGSGTQLSVL.

J is TRBJ1-4 and V is TRBV11-1; D possibly corresponds to TRBD1 (6 bases). V lost 5 bases and J 5 bases, leaving 21 bases between the germline ends. The CDR3 is made up of 17 amino acids. Germline V CDR1 and CDR2: SGHAT, FQDESV (reference sequence). CDR3 sequence (DNA): TGTGCCAGCAGCCCTTCCGGGACACAAGGGAACAATGAAAAACTGTTTTTT. This gives the protein CASSPSGTQGNNEKLFF.

The chain employs TRBV2 and TRBJ1-3; 8 bases fit TRBD1. Germline CDR1 reads SNHLY; CDR2 reads FYNNEI. The CDR3 is 14 amino acids. V dropped 6 bases and J dropped 4; count of bases not matched to a gene: 5. CDR3 region: CASRDRAGGNTIYF. The CDR3 DNA reads TGTGCCAGCAGGGACAGGGCAGGAGGAAACACCATATATTTT.

The genes are TRBV18 and TRBJ1-3; TRBD1 might be the D (6 bases). V dropped 2 bases and J dropped 8 bases, with 16 bases sitting between them. Per germline, CDR1 KGHSH and CDR2 LQKENI. The CDR3 is 15 residues long. In DNA, the CDR3 is TGTGCCAGCTCACCAGATCCCAGGGGCCGCTACACCATATATTTT. Translation: CASSPDPRGRYTIYF.

This clone has a single count. The chain couples TRBV5-1 to TRBJ2-5; 7 positions agree with TRBD1. The germline gives CDR1 SGHRS, CDR2 YFSETQ. The trim removed 4 bases at V and 7 bases at J, leaving 13 bases unmatched. CDR3 length: 15 residues. The CDR3 is CASSPWTGIEGTQYF. The CDR3 DNA follows: TGCGCCAGCAGCCCTTGGACAGGCATTGAAGGGACCCAGTACTTC.

V gene TRBV12-5 combines with J gene TRBJ2-7; no clear D gene. This CDR3 is 13 amino acids long. Germline-derived CDR1 and CDR2 are LGHNT and FRNRAP. V gave up 9 bases and J gave up 0 bases, with 12 bases separating them. CDR3 residues: CASAYSDSYEQYF. CDR3 nucleotides: TGTGCTAGCGCTTACTCCGACTCCTACGAGCAGTACTTC. Full variable domain (missing parts from reference TRBV12-5 and TRBJ2-7): DARVTQTPRHKVTEMGQEVTMRCQPILGHNTVFWYRQTMMQGLELLAYFRNRAPLDDSGMPKDRFSAEMPDATLATLKIQPSEPRDSAVYFCASAYSDSYEQYFGPGTRLTVT.

The rearrangement uses TRBV12-5 and TRBJ1-5; TRBD1 aligns across 10 bases. CDR1 is LGHNT and CDR2 is FRNRAP in the germline V gene. Unmatched junction bases numbered 4, after V lost 5 bases and J lost 6 bases. There are 14 residues in the CDR3. The CDR3 region has the DNA TGTGCTAGTGGTACGGGACAGGGGATTCAGCCCCAGCATTTT. It specifies CASGTGQGIQPQHF.

The rearrangement links TRBV27 to TRBJ2-5, with 7 bases that match TRBD2. Near its end, the DNA agrees better with TRBJ2-7, so the J call may be wrong. CDR1 is MNHEY and CDR2 is SMNVEV in the germline V gene (reference sequence). CDR3 length: 12 amino acids. The CDR3 nucleotides are TGTGCCAGCGGCGGGGGACCCTACGAGCAGTACTTC. Translation gives CASGGGPYEQYF.

The V gene is TRBV14, the J gene TRBJ2-3, with 9 bases aligning to TRBD2. There are 17 residues in the CDR3. The junction had 11 bases not matched to a gene; V was cut back by 1 base and J by 6 bases. Germline lookup yields CDR1 SGHDN and CDR2 FVKESK. CDR3 sequence (DNA): TGTGCCAGCAGCCAAGGGTACTGGGTAGCGGGGGAGGATACGCAGTATTTT. This codes for CASSQGYWVAGEDTQYF. The variable domain in full, completed from reference TRBV14 and TRBJ2-3, reads EAGVTQFPSHSVIEKGQTVTLRCDPISGHDNLYWYRRVMGKEIKFLLHFVKESKQDESGMPNNRFLAERTGGTYSTLKVQPAELEDSGVYFCASSQGYWVAGEDTQYFGPGTRLTVL.

V and J are TRBV7-9 and TRBJ2-7, with 7 bases that match TRBD1. V dropped 1 base and J dropped 5; count of bases not matched to a gene: 5. Per germline, CDR1 SEHNR and CDR2 FQNEAQ (reference sequence). The CDR3 covers 14 residues. The CDR3 protein is CASSLVTGLHEQYF. CDR3 coding DNA: TGTGCCAGCAGCTTAGTGACAGGGCTCCACGAGCAGTACTTC.

Regarding this clone: The junction departs from the called germline gene at one end, perhaps through a read error. The chain has TRBV29-1 and TRBJ1-2; TRBD1 matches 11 bases. The germline CDR1 and CDR2 sequences are SQVTM and ANQGSEA. The CDR3 length is 13 residues. The CDR3 sequence is CSVKGQGDYGYPF. The CDR3 nucleotides are TGCAGCGTTAAGGGACAGGGGGACTATGGCTACCCCTTC.

The chain carries TRBV30 and TRBJ1-6; TRBD1 matches at 7 bases. From germline, CDR1 is GTSNPN and CDR2 SVGIG (reference sequence). This CDR3 has 13 amino acids. V lost 5 bases and J lost 11; bases outside the gene matches: 9. In DNA, the CDR3 is TGTGCCTGGGCTGCAGGACAGGAAACACCCCTCCACTTT. It encodes CAWAAGQETPLHF.

V is TRBV9 and J is TRBJ2-2; 8 nucleotides match TRBD1. Germline V gene lookup returns CDR1 SGDLS and CDR2 YYNGEE. The CDR3 runs to 18 residues. V lost 0 bases, J lost 0 bases, and 7 bases stayed unmatched. The DNA of the CDR3 is TGTGCCAGCAGCGTAGCTACAGGGGGACAAACGAACACCGGGGAGCTGTTTTTT. It is translated as CASSVATGGQTNTGELFF.